This TCR beta chain stems from a study of T-cell reconstitution after alpha-beta-depleted transplantation in children. Trimming removed 11 bases from V and 5 bases from J, with 13 bases in between. The germline CDR1 and CDR2 sequences are MNHNY and SVGAGI (reference sequence). The CDR3 runs to 12 residues. This clonotype came up many times. A TCRbeta library incorporating unique molecular identifiers was prepared. TCRdb reanalysed the PCR reads using MiXCR and keeps one entry per CDR3 protein. The sample has approximately 200,000 distinct CDR3 sequences; 14% to 15% are singletons. The sequence was collected from a human donor who donated a stem cell graft to a child with acute lymphoblastic leukemia. Specimen: PBMCs from the stem cell graft donor, collected from the stem cell graft. V and J are TRBV6-6 and TRBJ2-1, with unresolved D. CDR3 nucleotides: TGTGCCCCCTCCGAGGCCGACAATGAGCAGTTCTTC. This sequence encodes CAPSEADNEQFF.